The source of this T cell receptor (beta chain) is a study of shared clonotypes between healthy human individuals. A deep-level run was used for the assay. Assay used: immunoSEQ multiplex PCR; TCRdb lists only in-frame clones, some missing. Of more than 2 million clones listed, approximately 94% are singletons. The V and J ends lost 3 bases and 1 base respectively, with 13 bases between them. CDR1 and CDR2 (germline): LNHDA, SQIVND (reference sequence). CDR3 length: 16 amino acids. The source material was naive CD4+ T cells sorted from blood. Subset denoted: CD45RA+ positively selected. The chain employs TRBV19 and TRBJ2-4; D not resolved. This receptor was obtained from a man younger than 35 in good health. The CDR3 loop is CASSMIGLEAKNIQYF. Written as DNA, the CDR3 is TGTGCCAGTAGTATGATTGGCTTGGAGGCCAAAAACATTCAGTACTTC.